A single sample gave rise to the 3 T cell receptor beta chains below, sequenced in a study of blood T cell repertoires in COVID-19. The assay was immunoSEQ multiplex PCR, and TCRdb's table has in-frame clones only and misses some. The data show 150,000 or so clones, roughly nine tenths seen once. What was sequenced was PBMCs or T cells enriched from blood (not recorded which). These receptors were taken from a woman in her forties who had been exposed to COVID-19.

This clone appeared a few times. The chain joins TRBV5-1 to TRBJ2-1; 12 nucleotides align to TRBD2. The CDR3 is made up of 19 amino acids. Per germline, CDR1 SGHRS and CDR2 YFSETQ. J gave up 5 bases and V 0 bases, and 12 bases lay outside the gene matches. The CDR3: CASSLGLAGAVYKNNEQFF. The CDR3 DNA reads TGCGCCAGCAGCTTGGGACTAGCGGGGGCCGTCTACAAGAACAATGAGCAGTTCTTC. Full variable domain (remainder filled in from reference TRBV5-1 and TRBJ2-1): KAGVTQTPRYLIKTRGQQVTLSCSPISGHRSVSWYQQTPGQGLQFLFEYFSETQRNKGNFPGRFSGRQFSNSRSEMNVSTLELGDSALYLCASSLGLAGAVYKNNEQFFGPGTRLTVL.

This sequence joins TRBV5-4 and TRBJ1-3; the match to TRBD1 covers 10 bases. The germline V gene encodes CDR1 SGHNT and CDR2 YYREEE (reference sequence). This CDR3 comprises 14 residues. V shed 4 bases, J shed 12 bases, and the junction held 10 bases outside the gene matches. The CDR3 spells CASSAGTGAPRIYF. The CDR3 DNA reads as TGTGCCAGCAGCGCCGGGACAGGGGCCCCCCGCATATATTTT.

The CDR3 reads CASSPGTGIYEQYF. The CDR3 coding sequence is TGTGCCAGCAGCCCCGGGACAGGGATCTACGAGCAGTACTTC. J is TRBJ2-7 and V is TRBV13; 9 bases agree with TRBD1. V lost 5 bases, J lost 3 bases, and 5 bases stayed unmatched. The CDR3 runs to 14 residues. CDR1 is PRHDT, CDR2 FYEKMQ, per germline (reference sequence).